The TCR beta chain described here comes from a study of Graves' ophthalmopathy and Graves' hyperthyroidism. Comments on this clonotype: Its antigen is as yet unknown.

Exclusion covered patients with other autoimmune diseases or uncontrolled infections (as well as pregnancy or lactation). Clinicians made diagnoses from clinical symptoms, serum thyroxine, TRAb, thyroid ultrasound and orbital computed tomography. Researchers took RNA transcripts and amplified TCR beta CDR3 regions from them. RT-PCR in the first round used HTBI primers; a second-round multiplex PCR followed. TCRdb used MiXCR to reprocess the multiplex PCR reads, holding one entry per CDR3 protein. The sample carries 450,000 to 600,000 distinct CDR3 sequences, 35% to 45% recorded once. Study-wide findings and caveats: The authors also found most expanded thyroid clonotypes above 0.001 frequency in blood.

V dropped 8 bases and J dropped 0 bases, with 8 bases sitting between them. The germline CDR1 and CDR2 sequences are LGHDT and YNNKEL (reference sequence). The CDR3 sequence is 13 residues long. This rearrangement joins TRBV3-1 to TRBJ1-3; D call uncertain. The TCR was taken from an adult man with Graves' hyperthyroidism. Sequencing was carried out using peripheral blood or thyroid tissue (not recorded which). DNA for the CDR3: TGTGCCAGCCGAGTGGGCTCTGGAAACACCATATATTTT. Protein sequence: CASRVGSGNTIYF.